The 21 T cell receptor beta chains given below trace back to one sample, sequenced in a study of blood T cell repertoires in COVID-19. Sequenced by immunoSEQ multiplex PCR; TCRdb stores in-frame clones only, minus some. The sample carries more than 150,000 clones, nearly 80% recorded once. The sequenced sample consisted of PBMCs or T cells enriched from blood (not recorded which). The source is a man in his 60s who had been exposed to COVID-19.

V and J are TRBV10-1 and TRBJ2-3; 10 bases map to TRBD2. The junction had 4 bases not matched to a gene; V was cut back by 2 bases and J by 8 bases. Germline values: CDR1 WNHNN, CDR2 SYGVQD (reference sequence). The CDR3 extends over 14 amino acids. The CDR3 coding sequence is TGCGCCAGCAGTGAGCAGGTAGCGGGAGGTACGCAGTATTTT. Protein product: CASSEQVAGGTQYF.

This rearrangement joins TRBV19 to TRBJ2-2; 9 bases align to TRBD1. The V segment lost 7 bases and the J segment 5 bases; nucleotides outside the gene matches: 8. CDR3 length equals 15 residues. The germline V gene encodes CDR1 LNHDA and CDR2 SQIVND (reference sequence). The CDR3 region has the DNA TGTGCCAGTAAAGGGGGGACAGGGAGGACCGGGGAGCTGTTTTTT. This gives the protein CASKGGTGRTGELFF.

The rearrangement uses TRBV11-3 and TRBJ2-3; 9 nucleotides line up with TRBD2. Trimming removed 5 bases from V and 0 bases from J; junction bases left unmatched: 9. The CDR3 is 17 residues long. Germline CDR1 is SGHNT and CDR2 is YENEEA. The CDR3 loop is CASSRAGGPSSTDTQYF. As DNA, the CDR3 is TGTGCCAGCAGCCGCGCGGGAGGGCCGTCTAGCACAGATACGCAGTATTTT.

The chain has TRBV6-2 or TRBV6-3 and TRBJ2-3; 9 nucleotides agree with TRBD2. Germline-derived CDR1 and CDR2 are MNHEY and SVGEGT. This CDR3 has 16 residues. The V segment lost 1 base and the J segment 4 bases; nucleotides outside the gene matches: 6. Here the CDR3 DNA reads TGTGCCAGCAGTTACTTATTAGCGGGAGCCCCAGATACGCAGTATTTT. Translating gives CASSYLLAGAPDTQYF.

This clone was found a few times. The gene calls are TRBV9 and TRBJ1-4, with D maybe TRBD1 (5 bases). V lost 0 bases and J 5 bases, leaving 11 bases between the germline ends. The CDR3 length is 15 residues. Germline-derived CDR1 and CDR2 are SGDLS and YYNGEE. The CDR3 nucleotides are TGTGCCAGCAGCGTAGGAAGGAGGGACAATGAAAAACTGTTTTTT. Protein product: CASSVGRRDNEKLFF.

The V and J genes are TRBV7-2 and TRBJ1-4; D unresolved. The CDR3 is 15 amino acids. The V end lost 5 bases, the J end lost 3 bases, and 13 bases lay between the germline ends. From germline, CDR1 is SGHTA and CDR2 FQGNSA. CDR3 sequence (DNA): TGTGCCAGCAGCGGTTCCCGCGGCCCTAATGAAAAACTGTTTTTT. It translates to CASSGSRGPNEKLFF.

The gene calls are TRBV3-1 (or the pseudogene TRBV3-2) and TRBJ1-3, with 7 positions matching TRBD1. This CDR3 spans 15 amino acids. V lost 1 base, J lost 4 bases, and 4 bases stayed unmatched. Per the germline V gene, CDR1 is LGHDT and CDR2 is YNNKEL (reference sequence). This CDR3 reads CASSQVGRGGNTIYF. CDR3 in DNA: TGTGCCAGCAGCCAAGTGGGCAGGGGGGGAAACACCATATATTTT.

The chain combines TRBV18 with TRBJ2-5, with D possibly TRBD1 on 6 matching bases. This CDR3 has 14 residues. Trimming cost V 3 bases and J 2 bases, with 10 bases left between them. Germline assignment: CDR1 KGHSH and CDR2 LQKENI. The CDR3 protein is CASSPRGQQETQYF. In DNA, the CDR3 is TGTGCCAGCTCACCGCGCGGACAGCAAGAGACCCAGTACTTC. The full variable domain, its missing parts supplied by reference TRBV18 and TRBJ2-5, is NAGVMQNPRHLVRRRGQEARLRCSPMKGHSHVYWYRQLPEEGLKFMVYLQKENIIDESGMPKERFSAEFPKEGPSILRIQQVVRGDSAAYFCASSPRGQQETQYFGPGTRLLVL.

This rearrangement joins TRBV7-8 to TRBJ2-1, with D uncertain. With 7 bases removed from V and 8 bases from J, the gap between germline ends came to 18 bases. Germline CDR1 is SGHVS and CDR2 is FQNEAQ. The CDR3 totals 14 residues. The CDR3 DNA reads TGTGCCAGCACCAATGTGTTCTTGGCGGATGAGCAGTTCTTC. Encoded protein: CASTNVFLADEQFF. Complete variable domain (other parts from reference TRBV7-8 and TRBJ2-1): GAGVSQSPRYKVAKRGQDVALRCDPISGHVSLFWYQQALGQGPEFLTYFQNEAQLDKSGLPSDRFFAERPEGSVSTLKIQRTQQEDSAVYLCASTNVFLADEQFFGPGTRLTVL.

V and J are TRBV7-8 and TRBJ1-1; D is perhaps TRBD1 (6 bases). CDR1 is SGHVS and CDR2 is FQNEAQ in the germline V gene. V dropped 2 bases and J dropped 3 bases, with 13 bases sitting between them. The CDR3 contains 15 residues. The CDR3 protein is CASSLQQGRDTEAFF. The CDR3 coding sequence is TGTGCCAGCAGCTTACAACAGGGCAGGGACACTGAAGCTTTCTTT. Based on the CDR3 plus reference TRBV7-8 and TRBJ1-1, the full variable domain is GAGVSQSPRYKVAKRGQDVALRCDPISGHVSLFWYQQALGQGPEFLTYFQNEAQLDKSGLPSDRFFAERPEGSVSTLKIQRTQQEDSAVYLCASSLQQGRDTEAFFGQGTRLTVV.

The chain links TRBV19 to TRBJ1-5; no clear D. The CDR3 runs to 15 residues. V lost 0 bases and J lost 3, with 9 bases in between. The germline V gene has CDR1 LNHDA and CDR2 SQIVND (reference sequence). The CDR3 DNA follows: TGTGCCAGTAGTATAGATGGGCAGCTCAATCAGCCCCAGCATTTT. Encoded protein: CASSIDGQLNQPQHF.

This clone was detected only a few times. The chain is built from TRBV27 and TRBJ1-1, with D possibly TRBD1 on 6 matching bases. V was shortened by 7 bases and J by 0 bases, with 9 bases between the two germline ends. This CDR3 spans 13 amino acids. Germline V gene sequence: CDR1 MNHEY, CDR2 SMNVEV (reference sequence). The CDR3 sequence: CASMDSVNTEAFF. The CDR3 coding sequence is TGTGCCAGCATGGACAGTGTGAACACTGAAGCTTTCTTT.

The genes are TRBV19 and TRBJ2-1; D might be TRBD1 (5 bases). Germline CDR1 and CDR2: LNHDA and SQIVND (reference sequence). The CDR3 spans 19 residues. Trimming left V 3 bases short and J 0 bases short, with 21 bases between. In nucleotides, the CDR3 is TGTGCCAGTAGTATTCAAATAAGGGGCGGAATACACTCCTACAATGAGCAGTTCTTC. Its protein product is CASSIQIRGGIHSYNEQFF.

This clone was counted a single time. The CDR3 DNA is TGTGCCACCAGCATACCGGGAGCCTACGAGCAGTACTTC. Amino acid sequence: CATSIPGAYEQYF. The chain is built from TRBV15 and TRBJ2-7, with D perhaps TRBD2 (6 bases). The CDR3 contains 13 residues. Trimming removed 4 bases from V and 2 bases from J, with 9 bases in between. Germline lookup yields CDR1 LNHNV and CDR2 YYDKDF (reference sequence). The full variable domain, its missing parts supplied by reference TRBV15 and TRBJ2-7, is DAMVIQNPRYQVTQFGKPVTLSCSQTLNHNVMYWYQQKSSQAPKLLFHYYDKDFNNEADTPDNFQSRRPNTSFCFLDIRSPGLGDTAMYLCATSIPGAYEQYFGPGTRLTVT.

The genes are TRBV28 and TRBJ2-3; 7 bases align to TRBD1. Germline CDR1 MDHEN, CDR2 SYDVKM. After removal of 6 bases from V and 4 bases from J, the junction contained 4 bases not matched to a gene. CDR3 length: 13 amino acids. The CDR3 DNA is TGTGCCAGCAGAACGGGACAGCCAGATACGCAGTATTTT. It encodes CASRTGQPDTQYF.

This chain links TRBV7-3 with TRBJ1-1; 7 bases align to TRBD1. The CDR3 length is 13 residues. CDR1 is SGHTA and CDR2 is FQGTGA in the germline V gene. V trimming: 3 bases; J trimming: 6 bases; junction bases outside the gene matches: 4. The CDR3 DNA reads TGTGCCAGCAGCTTGCCGGGACAGCCTGAAGCTTTCTTT. This codes for CASSLPGQPEAFF.

This clone was picked up one time. The V and J genes are TRBV6-1 and TRBJ2-7, with D uncertain. The V gene lost 2 bases and the J gene lost 0 bases, with 5 bases spanning the gap. Germline CDR1 and CDR2: MNHNS and SASEGT. CDR3 size: 13 residues. CDR3 sequence (DNA): TGTGCCAGCAGTGAAAGCCCCTCCTACGAGCAGTACTTC. Protein product: CASSESPSYEQYF.

A word on this clone: At one boundary the junction diverges from the germline segment, which might be a read error. V is TRBV19 and J is TRBJ2-5; D might be TRBD1 (6 bases). This CDR3 spans 13 amino acids. Per germline, CDR1 LNHDA and CDR2 SQIVND (reference sequence). The CDR3 coding sequence is TGTGCCAGTAACGCGGACAGCCAAGGGACCCAGTACTTC. This gives the protein CASNADSQGTQYF.

This clone appeared a few times. The chain has TRBV6-2 or TRBV6-3 and TRBJ1-5; TRBD1 might be the D (5 bases). Germline V CDR1 and CDR2: MNHEY, SVGEGT. Trimming shortened V by 5 bases and J by 15 bases, and 20 bases separated the two germline ends. The CDR3 length is 13 residues. The CDR3 region has the DNA TGTGCCAGCAGTGACCCGGTGACCCAAAGGGGGCATTTT. Its translation is CASSDPVTQRGHF.

V gene TRBV9 combines with J gene TRBJ2-3; possibly TRBD2 for D (6 bases). Trimming took 5 bases from V and 2 from J, leaving 18 bases between them. From germline, CDR1 is SGDLS and CDR2 YYNGEE. The CDR3 sequence is 16 residues long. CDR3 loop: CASSPSAAGFTDTQYF. CDR3 nucleotides: TGTGCCAGCAGTCCCTCCGCGGCGGGATTCACAGATACGCAGTATTTT.

The chain employs TRBV7-3 and TRBJ2-1, with D maybe TRBD2 (6 bases). The germline V gene has CDR1 SGHTA and CDR2 FQGTGA. V was clipped by 4 bases and J by 6 bases, with 10 bases between them. The CDR3 is made up of 13 amino acids. CDR3 loop: CASSYSGLNEQFF. CDR3 DNA: TGTGCCAGCAGCTACTCGGGACTCAATGAGCAGTTCTTC.